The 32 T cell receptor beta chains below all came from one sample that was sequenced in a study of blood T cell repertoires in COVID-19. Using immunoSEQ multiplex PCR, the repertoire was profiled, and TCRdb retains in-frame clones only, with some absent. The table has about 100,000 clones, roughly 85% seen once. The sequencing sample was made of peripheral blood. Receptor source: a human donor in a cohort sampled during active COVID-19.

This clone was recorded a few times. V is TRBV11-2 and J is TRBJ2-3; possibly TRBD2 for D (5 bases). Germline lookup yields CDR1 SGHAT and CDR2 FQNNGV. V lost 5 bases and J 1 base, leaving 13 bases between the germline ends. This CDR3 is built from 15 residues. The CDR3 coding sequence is TGTGCCAGCAGCAAGGATCACGGGGGCACAGATACGCAGTATTTT. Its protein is CASSKDHGGTDTQYF.

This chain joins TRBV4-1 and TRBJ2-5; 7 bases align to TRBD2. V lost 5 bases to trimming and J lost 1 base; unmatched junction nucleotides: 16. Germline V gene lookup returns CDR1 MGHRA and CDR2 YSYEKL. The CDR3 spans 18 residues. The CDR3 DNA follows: TGCGCCAGCAGCGGGCCTAGCGGACAACTACGGCGCCAAGAGACCCAGTACTTC. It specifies CASSGPSGQLRRQETQYF.

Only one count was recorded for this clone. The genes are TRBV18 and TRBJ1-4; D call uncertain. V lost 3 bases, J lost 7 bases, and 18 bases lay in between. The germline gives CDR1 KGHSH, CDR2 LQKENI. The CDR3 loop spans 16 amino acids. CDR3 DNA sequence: TGTGCCAGCTCACCTCCCGACACCCAATTTAGTGAAAAACTGTTTTTT. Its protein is CASSPPDTQFSEKLFF. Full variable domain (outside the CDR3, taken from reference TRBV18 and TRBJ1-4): NAGVMQNPRHLVRRRGQEARLRCSPMKGHSHVYWYRQLPEEGLKFMVYLQKENIIDESGMPKERFSAEFPKEGPSILRIQQVVRGDSAAYFCASSPPDTQFSEKLFFGSGTQLSVL.

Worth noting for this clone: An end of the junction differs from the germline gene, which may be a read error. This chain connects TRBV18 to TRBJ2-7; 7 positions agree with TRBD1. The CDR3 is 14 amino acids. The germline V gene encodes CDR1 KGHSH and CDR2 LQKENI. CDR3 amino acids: CASTPPQGAYEQYF. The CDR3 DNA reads TGTGCCAGCACACCACCCCAGGGGGCCTACGAGCAGTACTTC.

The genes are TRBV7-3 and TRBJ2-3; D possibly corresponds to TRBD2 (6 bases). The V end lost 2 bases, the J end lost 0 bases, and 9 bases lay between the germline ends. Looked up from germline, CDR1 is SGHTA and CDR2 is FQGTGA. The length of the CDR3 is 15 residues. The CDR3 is CASSLGGRSTDTQYF. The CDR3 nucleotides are TGTGCCAGCAGCTTAGGGGGGAGAAGCACAGATACGCAGTATTTT.

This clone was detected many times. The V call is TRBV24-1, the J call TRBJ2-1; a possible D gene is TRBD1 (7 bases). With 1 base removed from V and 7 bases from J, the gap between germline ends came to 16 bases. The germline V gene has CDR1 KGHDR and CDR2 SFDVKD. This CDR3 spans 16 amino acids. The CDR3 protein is CATSDFRPGGRNEQFF. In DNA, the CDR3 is TGTGCCACCAGTGATTTTCGGCCAGGGGGGAGGAATGAGCAGTTCTTC.

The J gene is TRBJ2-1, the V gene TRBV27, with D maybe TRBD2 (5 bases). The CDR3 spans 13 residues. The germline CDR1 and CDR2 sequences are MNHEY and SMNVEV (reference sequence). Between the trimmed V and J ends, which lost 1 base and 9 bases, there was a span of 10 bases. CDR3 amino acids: CASSLYGVPEQFF. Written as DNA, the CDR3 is TGTGCCAGCAGTTTATACGGGGTCCCTGAGCAGTTCTTC.

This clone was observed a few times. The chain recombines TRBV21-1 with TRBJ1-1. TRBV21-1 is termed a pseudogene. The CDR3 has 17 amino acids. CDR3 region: CASSKALGRTLGTEAFF. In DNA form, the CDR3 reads TGTGCCAGCAGCAAAGCGCTGGGGAGGACCCTGGGGACTGAAGCTTTCTTT.

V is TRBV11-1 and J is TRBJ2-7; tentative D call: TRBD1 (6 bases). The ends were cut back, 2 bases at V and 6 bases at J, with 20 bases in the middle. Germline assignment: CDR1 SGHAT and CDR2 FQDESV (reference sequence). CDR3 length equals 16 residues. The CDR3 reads CASSLFPRQDGVEQYF. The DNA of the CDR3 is TGTGCCAGCAGCTTATTCCCCCGACAGGACGGAGTCGAGCAGTACTTC.

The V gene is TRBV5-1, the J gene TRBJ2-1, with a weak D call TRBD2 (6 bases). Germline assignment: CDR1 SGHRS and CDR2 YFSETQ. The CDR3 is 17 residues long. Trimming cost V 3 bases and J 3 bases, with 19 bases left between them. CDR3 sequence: CASSSTNSRGNYNEQFF. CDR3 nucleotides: TGCGCCAGCAGCTCTACCAACTCTCGGGGGAACTACAATGAGCAGTTCTTC.

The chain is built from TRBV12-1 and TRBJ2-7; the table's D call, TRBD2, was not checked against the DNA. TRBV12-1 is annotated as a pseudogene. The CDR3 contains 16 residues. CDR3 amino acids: CASSFREPVGSYEQYF. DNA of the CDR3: TGTGCCAGCAGCTTCCGGGAGCCGGTCGGATCCTACGAGCAGTACTTC.

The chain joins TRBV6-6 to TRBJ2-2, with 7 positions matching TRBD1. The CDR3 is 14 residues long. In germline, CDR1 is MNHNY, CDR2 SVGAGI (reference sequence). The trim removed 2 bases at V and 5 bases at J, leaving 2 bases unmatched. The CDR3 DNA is TGTGCCAGCAGTTACGGGACAGAAACCGGGGAGCTGTTTTTT. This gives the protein CASSYGTETGELFF.

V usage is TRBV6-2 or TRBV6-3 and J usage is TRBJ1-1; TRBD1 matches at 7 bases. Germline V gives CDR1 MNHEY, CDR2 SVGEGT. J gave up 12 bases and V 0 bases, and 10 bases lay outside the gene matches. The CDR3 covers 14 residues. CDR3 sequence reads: CASSYSLRQGRTFF. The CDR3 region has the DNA TGTGCCAGCAGTTACTCGCTACGACAGGGTAGAACTTTCTTT.

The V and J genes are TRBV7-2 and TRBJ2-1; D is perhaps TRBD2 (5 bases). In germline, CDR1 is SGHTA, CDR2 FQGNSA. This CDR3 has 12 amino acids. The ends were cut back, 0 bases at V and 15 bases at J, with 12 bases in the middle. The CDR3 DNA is TGTGCCAGCAGCTTAGCGCAACGGGATCCGTTCTTC. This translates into CASSLAQRDPFF.

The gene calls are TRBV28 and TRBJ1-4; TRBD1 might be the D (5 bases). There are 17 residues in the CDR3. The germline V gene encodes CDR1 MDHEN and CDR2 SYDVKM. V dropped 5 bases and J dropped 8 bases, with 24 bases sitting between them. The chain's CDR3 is CASSRRGFGGRGEKLFF. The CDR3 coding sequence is TGTGCCAGCAGTCGCCGGGGGTTCGGGGGTCGCGGGGAAAAACTGTTTTTT.

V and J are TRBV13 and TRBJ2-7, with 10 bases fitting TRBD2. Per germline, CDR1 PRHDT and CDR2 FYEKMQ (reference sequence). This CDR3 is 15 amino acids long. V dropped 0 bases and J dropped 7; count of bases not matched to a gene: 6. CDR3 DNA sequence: TGTGCCAGCAGCTTAGGAGCGGGAGGGTACGCAGAGCAGTACTTC. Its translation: CASSLGAGGYAEQYF.

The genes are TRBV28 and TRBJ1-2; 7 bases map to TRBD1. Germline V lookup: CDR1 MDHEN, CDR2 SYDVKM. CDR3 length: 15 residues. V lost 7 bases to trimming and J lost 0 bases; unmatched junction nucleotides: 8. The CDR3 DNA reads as TGTGCCAGCAAGGGACAGAAAAGAGCTAACTATGGCTACACCTTC. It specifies CASKGQKRANYGYTF.

CDR3 nucleotides: TGCGCCAGCAGCTACCTACAGGGAAACGGGGCACCCCTCCACTTT. This translates into CASSYLQGNGAPLHF. This rearrangement joins TRBV5-1 to TRBJ1-6; D might be TRBD1 (6 bases). Germline assignment: CDR1 SGHRS and CDR2 YFSETQ. V was pared by 3 bases and J by 11 bases, with 18 bases between. The CDR3 sequence is 15 residues long.

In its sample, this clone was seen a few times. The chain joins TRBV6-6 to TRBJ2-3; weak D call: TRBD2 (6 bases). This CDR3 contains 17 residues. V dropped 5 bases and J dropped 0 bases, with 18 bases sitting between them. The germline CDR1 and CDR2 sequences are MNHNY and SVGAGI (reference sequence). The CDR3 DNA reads TGTGCCAGCAGTCCCCTCGGGGGATGGGAAAGCACAGATACGCAGTATTTT. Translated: CASSPLGGWESTDTQYF.

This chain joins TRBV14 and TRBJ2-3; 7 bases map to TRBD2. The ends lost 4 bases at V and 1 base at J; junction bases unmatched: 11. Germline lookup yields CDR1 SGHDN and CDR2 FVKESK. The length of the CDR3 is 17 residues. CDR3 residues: CASSPRRETVGTDTQYF. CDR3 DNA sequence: TGTGCCAGCAGCCCAAGGCGGGAGACAGTAGGCACAGATACGCAGTATTTT. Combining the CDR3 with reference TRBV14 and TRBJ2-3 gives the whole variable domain EAGVTQFPSHSVIEKGQTVTLRCDPISGHDNLYWYRRVMGKEIKFLLHFVKESKQDESGMPNNRFLAERTGGTYSTLKVQPAELEDSGVYFCASSPRRETVGTDTQYFGPGTRLTVL.

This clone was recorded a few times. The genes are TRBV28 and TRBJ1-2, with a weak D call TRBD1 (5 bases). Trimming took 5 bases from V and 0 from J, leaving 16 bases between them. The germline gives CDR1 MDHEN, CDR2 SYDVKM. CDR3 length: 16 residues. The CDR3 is CASSITGAPPNYGYTF. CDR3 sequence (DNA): TGTGCCAGCAGTATAACAGGTGCCCCCCCTAACTATGGCTACACCTTC.

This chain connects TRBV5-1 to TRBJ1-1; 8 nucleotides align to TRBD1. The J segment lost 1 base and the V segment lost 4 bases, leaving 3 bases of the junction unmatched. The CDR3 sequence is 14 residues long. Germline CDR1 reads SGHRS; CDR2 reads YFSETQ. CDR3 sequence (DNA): TGCGCCAGCAGCAGAACAGGGGGGAACACTGAAGCTTTCTTT. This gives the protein CASSRTGGNTEAFF.

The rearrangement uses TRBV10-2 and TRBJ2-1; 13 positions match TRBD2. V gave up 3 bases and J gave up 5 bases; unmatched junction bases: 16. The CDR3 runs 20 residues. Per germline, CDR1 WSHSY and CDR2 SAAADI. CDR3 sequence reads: CASSDYGGLGTSGKNNEQFF. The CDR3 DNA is TGCGCCAGCAGTGATTACGGTGGGCTGGGGACTAGCGGGAAAAACAATGAGCAGTTCTTC.

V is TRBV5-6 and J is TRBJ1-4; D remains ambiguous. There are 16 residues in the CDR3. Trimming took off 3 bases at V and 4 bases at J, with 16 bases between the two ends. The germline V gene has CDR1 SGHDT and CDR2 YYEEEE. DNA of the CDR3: TGTGCCAGCAGCTCGGGAGAGGGAGGGCTTAATGAAAAACTGTTTTTT. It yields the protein CASSSGEGGLNEKLFF.

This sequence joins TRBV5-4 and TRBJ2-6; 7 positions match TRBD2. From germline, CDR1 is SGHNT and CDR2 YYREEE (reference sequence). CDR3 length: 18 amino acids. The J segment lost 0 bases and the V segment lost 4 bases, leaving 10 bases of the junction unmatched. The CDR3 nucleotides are TGTGCCAGCAGCCCATCAACTAGCGTTAGCTCTGGGGCCAACGTCCTGACTTTC. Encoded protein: CASSPSTSVSSGANVLTF.

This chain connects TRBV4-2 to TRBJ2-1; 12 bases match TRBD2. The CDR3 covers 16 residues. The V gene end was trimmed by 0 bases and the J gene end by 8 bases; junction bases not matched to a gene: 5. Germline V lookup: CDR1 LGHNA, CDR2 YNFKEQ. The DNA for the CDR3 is TGTGCCAGCAGCCAAGAGACTAGCGGGAGTTGGTATGAGCAGTTCTTC. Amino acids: CASSQETSGSWYEQFF.

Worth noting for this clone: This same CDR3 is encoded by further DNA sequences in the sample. The chain's CDR3 is CASSFTYEQYF. As DNA, the CDR3 is TGTGCCAGCAGTTTCACCTACGAGCAGTACTTC. The chain couples TRBV11-2 to TRBJ2-7, with unresolved D. Germline assignment: CDR1 SGHAT and CDR2 FQNNGV. Trimming shortened V by 6 bases and J by 2 bases, and 5 bases separated the two germline ends. The CDR3 is 11 residues long.

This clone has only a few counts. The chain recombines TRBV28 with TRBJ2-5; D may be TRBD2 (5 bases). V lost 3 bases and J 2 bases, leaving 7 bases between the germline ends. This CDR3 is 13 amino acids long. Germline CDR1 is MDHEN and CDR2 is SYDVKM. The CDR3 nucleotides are TGTGCCAGCAGTTTGGTAGCGCAAGAGACCCAGTACTTC. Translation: CASSLVAQETQYF.

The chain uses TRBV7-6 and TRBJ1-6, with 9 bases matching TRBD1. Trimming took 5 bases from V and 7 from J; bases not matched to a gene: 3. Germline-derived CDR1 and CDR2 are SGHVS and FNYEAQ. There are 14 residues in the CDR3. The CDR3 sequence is CASSRGQGNSPLHF. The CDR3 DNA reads TGTGCCAGCAGCCGAGGACAGGGGAATTCACCCCTCCACTTT.

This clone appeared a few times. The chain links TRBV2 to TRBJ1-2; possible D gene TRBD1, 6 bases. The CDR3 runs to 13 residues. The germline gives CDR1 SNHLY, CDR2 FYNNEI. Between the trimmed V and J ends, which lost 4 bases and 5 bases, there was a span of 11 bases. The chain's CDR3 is CASSVRQGYGYTF. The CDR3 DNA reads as TGTGCCAGCAGTGTTAGGCAGGGGTATGGCTACACCTTC.

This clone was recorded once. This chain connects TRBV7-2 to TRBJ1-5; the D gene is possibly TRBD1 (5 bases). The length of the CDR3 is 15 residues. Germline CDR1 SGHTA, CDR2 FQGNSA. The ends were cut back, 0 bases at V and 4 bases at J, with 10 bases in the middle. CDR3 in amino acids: CASSLAGRVNQPQHF. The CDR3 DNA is TGTGCCAGCAGCTTAGCTGGCAGGGTAAATCAGCCCCAGCATTTT.

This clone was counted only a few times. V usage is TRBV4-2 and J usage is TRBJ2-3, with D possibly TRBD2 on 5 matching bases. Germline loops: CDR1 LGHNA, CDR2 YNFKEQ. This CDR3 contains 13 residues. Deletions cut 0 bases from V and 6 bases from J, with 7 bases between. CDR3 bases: TGTGCCAGCAGCCAAGATCCGGGGGATACGCAGTATTTT. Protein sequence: CASSQDPGDTQYF.